These 10 T cell receptor beta chains were all obtained from the same sample, sequenced in a study of human T cells and chemical hapten exposure. Documented time point: pre-sensitization, week 0. Treatment: therapeutic diphenylcyclopropenone sensitization with weekly scalp DPC. TCRdb ran MiXCR on the RACE reads and lists one entry per CDR3 protein. Here the sample spans around 95,000 distinct CDR3 sequences, 10% to 12% being singletons. Sequencing was performed on whole blood, taken in connection with sensitization to the hapten diphenylcyclopropenone (DPC). The receptor set was obtained from a woman aged 60-70 years with alopecia areata. Some clones in this sample may be carry-over from other donors' samples.

This clonotype was seen a handful of times. The rearrangement uses TRBV15 and TRBJ1-1, with D possibly TRBD1 on 5 matching bases. This CDR3 region has 12 residues. The V gene's germline CDR1 is LNHNV and CDR2 YYDKDF (reference sequence). V gave up 4 bases and J gave up 4 bases, with 7 bases separating them. This CDR3 is CATSNRITEAFF. The CDR3 region has the DNA TGTGCCACCAGCAACAGGATCACTGAAGCTTTCTTT.

This clonotype showed up just a few times. The chain employs TRBV6-1 and TRBJ2-7; TRBD1 or TRBD2 may be the D gene (5 bases each). There are 12 residues in the CDR3. The V end lost 7 bases, the J end lost 7 bases, and 14 bases lay between the germline ends. Germline V lookup: CDR1 MNHNS, CDR2 SASEGT. Written as DNA, the CDR3 is TGTGCCAGCACCTGGGACGACCTGGAGCAGTACTTC. It encodes CASTWDDLEQYF.

This clonotype was observed at least ten times. V is TRBV12-3 or TRBV12-4 and J is TRBJ2-7; D perhaps matches TRBD2 (6 bases). With 6 bases removed from V and 4 bases from J, the gap between germline ends came to 13 bases. The CDR3 has 13 residues. CDR3 sequence: CASSLTGLYEQYF. CDR3 in DNA: TGTGCCAGCAGCCTAACGGGACTTTACGAGCAGTACTTC.

The genes are TRBV6-5 and TRBJ1-1; the D is unclear. The CDR3 runs to 17 residues. V was cut by 1 base and J by 2 bases, with 17 bases left in between. Germline values: CDR1 MNHEY, CDR2 SVGAGI. Here the CDR3 reads CASSYLSRHHTNTEAFF. The CDR3 nucleotides read TGTGCCAGCAGTTACTTGAGCCGACATCATACAAACACTGAAGCTTTCTTT.

In its sample, this clonotype was seen a few times. The CDR3 region has the DNA TGCGCCAGCAGCTTCCGAACAGGGAGCACTTCGAATTCACCCCTCCACTTT. It codes for CASSFRTGSTSNSPLHF. The chain is built from TRBV5-1 and TRBJ1-6; the D gene is possibly TRBD1 (6 bases). Trimming left V 2 bases short and J 7 bases short, with 19 bases between. The CDR3 has 17 amino acids. Germline CDR1 SGHRS, CDR2 YFSETQ. Supplemented by reference TRBV5-1 and TRBJ1-6, the full variable domain reads KAGVTQTPRYLIKTRGQQVTLSCSPISGHRSVSWYQQTPGQGLQFLFEYFSETQRNKGNFPGRFSGRQFSNSRSEMNVSTLELGDSALYLCASSFRTGSTSNSPLHFGNGTRLTVT.

This clonotype was detected many times. The chain uses TRBV7-9 and TRBJ1-6; D remains ambiguous. The CDR3 has 11 amino acids. CDR1 and CDR2 (germline): SEHNR, FQNEAQ (reference sequence). V shed 5 bases and J shed 12 bases, with 8 bases lying between them. The CDR3 DNA sequence: TGTGCCAGCAGCCGTGGTTTACCCCTCCACTTT. This translates into CASSRGLPLHF.

This clonotype was seen a handful of times. This chain connects TRBV12-3 or TRBV12-4 to TRBJ1-5; perhaps TRBD1 as D (5 bases). The germline V and J ends were trimmed by 3 bases and 5 bases, with 11 bases remaining between them. The CDR3 runs to 14 residues. For the CDR3, the DNA is TGTGCCAGCAGTTTCTGGCAGGGCCATCAGCCCCAGCATTTT. This sequence encodes CASSFWQGHQPQHF.

The chain employs TRBV29-1 and TRBJ2-2; 7 bases align to TRBD1. Per germline, CDR1 SQVTM and CDR2 ANQGSEA. V gave up 5 bases and J gave up 3 bases; unmatched junction bases: 6. The CDR3 consists of 14 residues. The CDR3 DNA reads as TGCAGCGTTAACAGGGGACCTTACACCGGGGAGCTGTTTTTT. Translated: CSVNRGPYTGELFF.

The table lists this clonotype with many counts. The CDR3 sequence is CASSFQGSYEQYF. The CDR3, as DNA: TGCGCCAGCAGCTTCCAAGGCTCCTACGAGCAGTACTTC. The genes are TRBV5-1 and TRBJ2-7, with no clear D. CDR3 length: 13 amino acids. Trimming pared 2 bases from V and 0 bases from J, leaving 6 bases between. The germline CDR1 and CDR2 sequences are SGHRS and YFSETQ.

The gene calls are TRBV5-1 and TRBJ1-1, with D tentatively TRBD1 (6 bases). The length of the CDR3 is 15 residues. V was cut by 4 bases and J by 1 base, with 14 bases left in between. Germline values: CDR1 SGHRS, CDR2 YFSETQ. The CDR3 loop is CASSPIQGANTEAFF. CDR3 coding DNA: TGCGCCAGCAGCCCGATACAGGGAGCGAACACTGAAGCTTTCTTT.